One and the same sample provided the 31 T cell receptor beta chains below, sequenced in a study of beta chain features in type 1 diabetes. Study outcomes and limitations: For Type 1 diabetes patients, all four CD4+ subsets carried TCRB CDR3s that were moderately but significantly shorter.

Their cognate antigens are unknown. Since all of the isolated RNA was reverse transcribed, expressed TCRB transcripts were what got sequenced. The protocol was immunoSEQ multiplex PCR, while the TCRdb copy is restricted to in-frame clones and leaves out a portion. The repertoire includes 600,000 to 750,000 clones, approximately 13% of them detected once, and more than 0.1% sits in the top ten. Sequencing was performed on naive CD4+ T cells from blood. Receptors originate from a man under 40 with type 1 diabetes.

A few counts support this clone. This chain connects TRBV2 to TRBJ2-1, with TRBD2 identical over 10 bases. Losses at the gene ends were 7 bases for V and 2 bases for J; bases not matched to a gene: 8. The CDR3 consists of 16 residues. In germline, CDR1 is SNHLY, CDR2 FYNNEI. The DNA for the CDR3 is TGTGCCAGCATCGATGTAGCGGGGGGTACCTACAATGAGCAGTTCTTC. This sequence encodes CASIDVAGGTYNEQFF.

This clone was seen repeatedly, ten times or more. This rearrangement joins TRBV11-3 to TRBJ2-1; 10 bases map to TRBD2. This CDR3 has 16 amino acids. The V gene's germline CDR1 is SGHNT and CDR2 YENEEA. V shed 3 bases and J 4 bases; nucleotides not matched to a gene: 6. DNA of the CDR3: TGTGCCAGCAGCTTCCTCGGGACTAGCGAATACAATGAGCAGTTCTTC. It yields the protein CASSFLGTSEYNEQFF.

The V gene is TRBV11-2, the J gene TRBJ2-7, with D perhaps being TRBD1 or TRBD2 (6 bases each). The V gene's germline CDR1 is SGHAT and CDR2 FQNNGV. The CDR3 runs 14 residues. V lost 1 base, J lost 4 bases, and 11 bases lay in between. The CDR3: CASSLVTGLYEQYF. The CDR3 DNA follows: TGTGCCAGCAGCTTAGTGACAGGACTATACGAGCAGTACTTC.

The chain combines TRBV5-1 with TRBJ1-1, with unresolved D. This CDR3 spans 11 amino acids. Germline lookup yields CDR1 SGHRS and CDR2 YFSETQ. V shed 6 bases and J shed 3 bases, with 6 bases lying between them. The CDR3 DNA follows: TGCGCCAGCACCCCGGACACTGAAGCTTTCTTT. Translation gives CASTPDTEAFF.

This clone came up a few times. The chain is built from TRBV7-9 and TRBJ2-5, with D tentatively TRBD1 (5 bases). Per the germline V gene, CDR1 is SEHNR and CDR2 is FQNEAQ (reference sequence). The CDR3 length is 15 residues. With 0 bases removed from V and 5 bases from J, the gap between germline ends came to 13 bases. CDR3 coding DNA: TGTGCCAGCAGCTTAGCCTCAGGGCGAGGTGAGACCCAGTACTTC. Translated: CASSLASGRGETQYF.

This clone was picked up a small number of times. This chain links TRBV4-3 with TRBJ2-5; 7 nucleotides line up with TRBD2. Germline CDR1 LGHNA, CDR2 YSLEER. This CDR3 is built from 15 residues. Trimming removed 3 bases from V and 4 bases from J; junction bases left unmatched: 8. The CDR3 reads CASSHQSGEGETQYF. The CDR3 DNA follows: TGCGCCAGCAGCCACCAAAGCGGGGAAGGAGAGACCCAGTACTTC.

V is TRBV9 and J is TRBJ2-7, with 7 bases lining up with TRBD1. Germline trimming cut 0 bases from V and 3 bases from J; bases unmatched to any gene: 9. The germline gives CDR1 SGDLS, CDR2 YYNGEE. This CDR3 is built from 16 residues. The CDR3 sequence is CASSVAADRVVYEQYF. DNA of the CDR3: TGTGCCAGCAGCGTAGCTGCCGACAGGGTTGTCTACGAGCAGTACTTC.

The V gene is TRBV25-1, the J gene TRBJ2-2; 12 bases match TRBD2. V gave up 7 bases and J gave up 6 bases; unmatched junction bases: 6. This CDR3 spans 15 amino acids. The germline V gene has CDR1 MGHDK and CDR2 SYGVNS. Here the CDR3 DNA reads TGTGCCAGCACAACTAGCGGGGGGCTTCCCGGGGAGCTGTTTTTT. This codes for CASTTSGGLPGELFF.

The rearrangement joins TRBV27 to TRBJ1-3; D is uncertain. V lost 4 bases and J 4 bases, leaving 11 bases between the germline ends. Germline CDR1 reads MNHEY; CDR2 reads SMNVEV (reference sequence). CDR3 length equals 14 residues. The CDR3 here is CASSSTSAGNTIYF. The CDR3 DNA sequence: TGTGCCAGCAGTTCGACCTCAGCCGGAAACACCATATATTTT.

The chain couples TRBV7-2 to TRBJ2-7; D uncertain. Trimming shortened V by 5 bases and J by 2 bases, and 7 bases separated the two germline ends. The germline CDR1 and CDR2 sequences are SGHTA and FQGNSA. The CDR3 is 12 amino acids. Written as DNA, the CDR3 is TGTGCCAGCAGCCAGCTGACCTACGAGCAGTACTTC. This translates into CASSQLTYEQYF.

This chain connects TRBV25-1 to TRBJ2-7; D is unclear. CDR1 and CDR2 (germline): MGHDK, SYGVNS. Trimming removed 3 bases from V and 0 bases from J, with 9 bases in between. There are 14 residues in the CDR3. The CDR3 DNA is TGTGCCAGCAGTGAGGCAGCCGGCTCCTACGAGCAGTACTTC. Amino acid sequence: CASSEAAGSYEQYF.

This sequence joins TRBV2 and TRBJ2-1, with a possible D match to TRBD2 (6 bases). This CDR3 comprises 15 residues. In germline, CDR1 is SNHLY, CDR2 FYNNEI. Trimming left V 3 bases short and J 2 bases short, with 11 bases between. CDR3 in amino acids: CASSDPSSAYNEQFF. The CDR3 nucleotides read TGTGCCAGCAGTGACCCCTCTAGCGCCTACAATGAGCAGTTCTTC.

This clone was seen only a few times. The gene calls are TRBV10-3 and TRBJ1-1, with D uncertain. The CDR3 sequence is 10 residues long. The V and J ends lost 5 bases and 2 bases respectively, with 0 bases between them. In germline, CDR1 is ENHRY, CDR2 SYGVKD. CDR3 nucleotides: TGTGCCATCAGTAACACTGAAGCTTTCTTT. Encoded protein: CAISNTEAFF.

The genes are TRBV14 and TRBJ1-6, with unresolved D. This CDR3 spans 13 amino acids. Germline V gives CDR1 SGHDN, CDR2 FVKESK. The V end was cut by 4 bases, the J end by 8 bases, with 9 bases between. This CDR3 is CASSLYGDSPLHF. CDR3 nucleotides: TGTGCCAGCAGCCTCTACGGGGATTCACCCCTCCACTTT. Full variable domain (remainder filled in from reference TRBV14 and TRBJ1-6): EAGVTQFPSHSVIEKGQTVTLRCDPISGHDNLYWYRRVMGKEIKFLLHFVKESKQDESGMPNNRFLAERTGGTYSTLKVQPAELEDSGVYFCASSLYGDSPLHFGNGTRLTVT.

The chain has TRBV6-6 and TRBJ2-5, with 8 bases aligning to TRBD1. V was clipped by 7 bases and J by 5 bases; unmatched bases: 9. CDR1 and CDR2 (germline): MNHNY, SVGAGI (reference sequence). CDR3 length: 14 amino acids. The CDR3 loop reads CASIQPDREETQYF. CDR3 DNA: TGTGCCAGCATTCAGCCGGACAGGGAGGAGACCCAGTACTTC.

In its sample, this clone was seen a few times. This CDR3 reads CASSLGIGSTEAFF. Here the CDR3 DNA reads TGTGCCAGCAGCCTCGGGATCGGCTCCACTGAAGCTTTCTTT. The chain combines TRBV2 with TRBJ1-1, with D hard to call. The CDR3 covers 14 residues. Germline V gene data show CDR1 as SNHLY and CDR2 as FYNNEI. Trimming removed 6 bases from V and 4 bases from J, with 15 bases in between.

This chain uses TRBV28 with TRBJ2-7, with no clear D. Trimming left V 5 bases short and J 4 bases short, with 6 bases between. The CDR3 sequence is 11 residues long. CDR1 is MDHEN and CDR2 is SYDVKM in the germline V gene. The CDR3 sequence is CASSDRYEQYF. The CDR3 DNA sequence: TGTGCCAGCAGTGATAGATACGAGCAGTACTTC. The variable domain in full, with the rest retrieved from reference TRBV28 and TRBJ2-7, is DVKVTQSSRYLVKRTGEKVFLECVQDMDHENMFWYRQDPGLGLRLIYFSYDVKMKEKGDIPEGYSVSREKKERFSLILESASTNQTSMYLCASSDRYEQYFGPGTRLTVT.

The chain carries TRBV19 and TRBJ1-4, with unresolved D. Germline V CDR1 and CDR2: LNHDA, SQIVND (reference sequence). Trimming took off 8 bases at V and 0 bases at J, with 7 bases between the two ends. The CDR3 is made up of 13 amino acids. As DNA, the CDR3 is TGTGCCAGTCGGGTTGCAACTAATGAAAAACTGTTTTTT. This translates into CASRVATNEKLFF.

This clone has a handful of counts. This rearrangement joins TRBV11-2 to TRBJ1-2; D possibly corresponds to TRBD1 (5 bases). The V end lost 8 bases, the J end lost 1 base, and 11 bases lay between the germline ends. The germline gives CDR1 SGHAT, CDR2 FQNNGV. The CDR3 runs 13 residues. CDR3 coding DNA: TGTGCCAGCGGGACCGGGGTTAACTATGGCTACACCTTC. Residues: CASGTGVNYGYTF.

The CDR3 loop is CASSLEMGQGRSPLHF. CDR3 in DNA: TGCGCCAGCAGCCTAGAAATGGGACAGGGGCGGTCACCCCTCCACTTT. This chain joins TRBV5-1 and TRBJ1-6, with 10 bases that match TRBD1. The CDR3 extends over 16 amino acids. Per the germline V gene, CDR1 is SGHRS and CDR2 is YFSETQ. The V and J ends lost 4 bases and 10 bases, in that order; junction bases with no gene match: 11.

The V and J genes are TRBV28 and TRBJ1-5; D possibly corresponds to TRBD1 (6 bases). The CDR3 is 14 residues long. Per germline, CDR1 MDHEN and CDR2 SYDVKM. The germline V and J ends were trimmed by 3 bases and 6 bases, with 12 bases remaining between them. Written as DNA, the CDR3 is TGTGCCAGCAGTTTTTTACAGGGTGGTCAGCCCCAGCATTTT. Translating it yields CASSFLQGGQPQHF.

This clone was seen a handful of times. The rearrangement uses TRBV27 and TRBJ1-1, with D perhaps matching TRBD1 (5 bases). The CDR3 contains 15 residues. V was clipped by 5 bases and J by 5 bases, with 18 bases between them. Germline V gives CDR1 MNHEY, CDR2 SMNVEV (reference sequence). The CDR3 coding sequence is TGTGCCAGCAGTCCGGACACCTACTCCACAACTGAAGCTTTCTTT. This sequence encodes CASSPDTYSTTEAFF.

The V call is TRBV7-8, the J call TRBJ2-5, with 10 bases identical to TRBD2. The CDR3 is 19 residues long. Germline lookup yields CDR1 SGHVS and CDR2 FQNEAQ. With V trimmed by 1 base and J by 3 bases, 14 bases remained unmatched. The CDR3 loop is CASSLVFKRGGLPEETQYF. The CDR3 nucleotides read TGTGCCAGCAGCTTAGTTTTCAAGCGGGGGGGCCTTCCGGAAGAGACCCAGTACTTC.

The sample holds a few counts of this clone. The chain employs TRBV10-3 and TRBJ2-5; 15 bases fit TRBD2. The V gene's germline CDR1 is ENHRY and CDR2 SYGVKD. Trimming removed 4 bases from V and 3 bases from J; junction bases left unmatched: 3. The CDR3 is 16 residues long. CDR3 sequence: CAISVGTSGGKETQYF. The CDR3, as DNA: TGTGCCATCAGTGTCGGGACTAGCGGGGGGAAAGAGACCCAGTACTTC.

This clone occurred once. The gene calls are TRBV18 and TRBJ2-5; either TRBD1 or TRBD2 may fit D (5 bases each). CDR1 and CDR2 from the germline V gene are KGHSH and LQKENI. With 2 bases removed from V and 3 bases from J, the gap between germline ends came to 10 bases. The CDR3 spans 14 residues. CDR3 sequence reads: CASSPSGAEETQYF. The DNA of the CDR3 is TGTGCCAGCTCACCATCCGGGGCCGAAGAGACCCAGTACTTC.

Here the CDR3 DNA reads TGTGCCAGCAGCTTACAGTCAAACCGGGAGACCCAGTACTTC. Encoded protein: CASSLQSNRETQYF. The rearrangement links TRBV7-2 to TRBJ2-5; D unresolved. Germline loops: CDR1 SGHTA, CDR2 FQGNSA. This CDR3 spans 14 amino acids. V was cut by 2 bases and J by 5 bases, with 12 bases left in between.

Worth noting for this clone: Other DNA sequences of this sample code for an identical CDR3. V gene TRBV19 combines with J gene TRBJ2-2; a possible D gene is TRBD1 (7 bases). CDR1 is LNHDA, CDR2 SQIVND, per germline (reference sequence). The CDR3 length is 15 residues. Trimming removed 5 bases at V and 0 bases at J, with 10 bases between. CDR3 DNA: TGTGCCAGTAGTCGGGGGACAGCGAACACCGGGGAGCTGTTTTTT. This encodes CASSRGTANTGELFF.

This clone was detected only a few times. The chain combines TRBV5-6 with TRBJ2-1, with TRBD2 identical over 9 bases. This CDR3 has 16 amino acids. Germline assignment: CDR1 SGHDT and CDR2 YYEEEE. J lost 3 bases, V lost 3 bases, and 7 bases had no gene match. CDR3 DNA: TGTGCCAGCAGCTCCCCCCAGCGGGGGGACTACAATGAGCAGTTCTTC. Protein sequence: CASSSPQRGDYNEQFF.

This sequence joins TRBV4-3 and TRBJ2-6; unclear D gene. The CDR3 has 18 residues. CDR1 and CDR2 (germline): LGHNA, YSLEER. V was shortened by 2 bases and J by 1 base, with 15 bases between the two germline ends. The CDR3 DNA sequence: TGCGCCAGCAGCCAATCTCAGGCGATCCCTTCTGGGGCCAACGTCCTGACTTTC. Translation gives CASSQSQAIPSGANVLTF.

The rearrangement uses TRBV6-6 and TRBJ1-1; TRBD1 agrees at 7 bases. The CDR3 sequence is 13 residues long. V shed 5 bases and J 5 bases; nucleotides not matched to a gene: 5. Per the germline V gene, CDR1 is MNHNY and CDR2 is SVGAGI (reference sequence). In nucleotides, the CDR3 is TGTGCCAGCAGTGGACACAGGGGAACTGAAGCTTTCTTT. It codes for CASSGHRGTEAFF.

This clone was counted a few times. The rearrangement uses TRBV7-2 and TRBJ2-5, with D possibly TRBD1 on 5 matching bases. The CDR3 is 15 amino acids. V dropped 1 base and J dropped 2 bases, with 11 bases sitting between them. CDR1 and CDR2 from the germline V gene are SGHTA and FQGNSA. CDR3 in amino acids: CASSLGVQAQETQYF. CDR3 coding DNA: TGTGCCAGCAGCTTAGGTGTACAGGCACAAGAGACCCAGTACTTC.